Each of the 2 T cell receptor beta chains below was sequenced from the same sample in a study of T cell repertoires in cytomegalovirus infection. A single record per CDR3 protein comes from TCRdb applying MiXCR to the reads. This table has about 530,000 distinct CDR3 sequences, 26% appearing once. The specimen sequenced was PBMCs. The receptors derive from a human donor in good health (CMV status not recorded). Some clones in this sample may be carry-over from other donors' samples.

This clonotype was counted only a few times. The chain joins TRBV6-2 or TRBV6-3 to TRBJ1-2; weak D call: TRBD1 (6 bases). Germline CDR1 and CDR2: MNHEY and SVGEGT. Trimming took off 8 bases at V and 8 bases at J, with 15 bases between the two ends. The length of the CDR3 is 12 residues. The chain's CDR3 is CASGDNIWGYTF. As DNA, the CDR3 is TGTGCCAGCGGGGACAACATCTGGGGCTACACCTTC.

This clonotype was detected only a few times. This rearrangement joins TRBV7-9 to TRBJ1-6, with 8 bases identical to TRBD1. V lost 5 bases to trimming and J lost 12 bases; unmatched junction nucleotides: 9. This CDR3 has 14 amino acids. CDR1 and CDR2 (germline): SEHNR, FQNEAQ (reference sequence). Written as DNA, the CDR3 is TGTGCCAGCAGCACCCGACAGGGGTGGGAACCCCTCCACTTT. Residues: CASSTRQGWEPLHF.